This TCR beta chain came from a study of OX40 agonist ivuxolimab in advanced cancers. Background on the study: Hepatocellular carcinoma, melanoma, renal cell or head and neck cancer affected the dose-escalation patients.

With baseline, cycle 4 day 1, and cycle 7 day 1 as timepoints, blood was sampled. Sequenced by immunoSEQ multiplex PCR; TCRdb stores in-frame clones only, minus some. Counted here are approximately 73,000 clones, about nine tenths occurring once; the ten biggest clones make up around 2.8%. From germline, CDR1 is SGHAT and CDR2 FQNNGV. V was pared by 5 bases and J by 2 bases, with 15 bases between. The CDR3 sequence is 15 residues long. The chain is built from TRBV11-2 and TRBJ1-2; D is undetermined. This clonotype originated in an adult with an advanced solid tumor such as melanoma, head and neck, liver or kidney cancer. The sequencing here drew on CD4+ or CD8+ T cells sorted from blood, taken in a trial of the OX40 agonist ivuxolimab. For the CDR3, the DNA is TGTGCCAGCAGCGCCGACTCCACAGCAAACTATGGCTACACCTTC. Its translation: CASSADSTANYGYTF.